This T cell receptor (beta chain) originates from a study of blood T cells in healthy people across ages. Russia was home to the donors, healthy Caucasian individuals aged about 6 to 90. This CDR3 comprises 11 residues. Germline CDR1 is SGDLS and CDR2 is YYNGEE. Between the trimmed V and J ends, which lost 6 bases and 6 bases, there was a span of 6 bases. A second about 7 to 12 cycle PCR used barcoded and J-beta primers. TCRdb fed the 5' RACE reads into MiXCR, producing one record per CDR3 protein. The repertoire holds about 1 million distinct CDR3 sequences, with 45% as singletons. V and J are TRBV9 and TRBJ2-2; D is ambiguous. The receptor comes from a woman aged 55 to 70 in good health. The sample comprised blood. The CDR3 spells CASMASGELFF. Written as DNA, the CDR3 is TGTGCCAGCATGGCATCCGGGGAGCTGTTTTTT.